This TCR beta chain stems from a study of T-cell memory formation after mild COVID-19 (dated by TCRdb to the early 2020s). The study in broad terms: TCR sequence clusters from the two donors were largely donor specific. The cohort was made up of two young adult volunteers, one female and one male, who were previously healthy. Longitudinal TCRalpha and TCRbeta repertoire sequencing tracked T-cell clones expanding and contracting after mild COVID-19 in a couple of donors.

Note on this clonotype: Its antigen is still unknown. No base quality values were provided; no much bigger clone lies one nucleotide off.

The instrument given in TCRdb is Illumina NovaSeq 6000. TCRalpha and TCRbeta cDNA libraries were constructed by 5'RACE with constant-segment primers, with sample barcodes and unique molecular identifiers being introduced. Trizol reagent was used to extract RNA from every sample. Amplification of the libraries took two PCR steps, and the second step added a second sample barcode plus Illumina TruSeq adapters. Sequencing of the libraries was done on an Illumina NovaSeq, producing 2 x 150 bp paired-end reads. The source study handled its data this way. Reads were demultiplexed and collapsed into UMI-guided consensus sequences with migec v1.2.7. Using mixcr v2.1.11, UMI consensuses were aligned to TRA and TRB V and J templates and then assembled into clonotypes. Expanded or contracted clonotypes were those called significant by both edgeR and NoisET, with noise models trained on biological replicates. edgeR calls used a false discovery rate-adjusted p below 0.01 and a log2 fold-change threshold of 1. As an exploratory analysis of dynamics, max-normalized trajectories of the 1000 most abundant clonotypes were examined with PCA combined with hierarchical clustering. The CD4 or CD8 phenotype of responding clones was assigned using the separately sequenced CD4+ and CD8+ repertoires. In TCRdb, the public reads were trimmed at Q25 with fastp and aligned with MiXCR, with productive beta chains retained. Identical CDR3 proteins give one entry, which carries the most common genes and DNA. TCRdb's processing, not the authors' own work, is the source of the V and J calls. The sample profile shows roughly 560,000 distinct CDR3 sequences; around 20% of them were found once. The ten largest make up under 15% of the sample.

The investigation overall reported the following: The study included only a couple of mild cases, and larger cohorts that include severe cases with pre-infection samples were judged to be necessary. SARS-CoV-2 specificity of the second-wave clones peaking on day 37 was not confirmed. Some responding clones were found in pre-infection memory, which suggests that pre-existing cross-reactive memory T cells took part in the SARS-CoV-2 response. Contracting CD4+ clones turned up mainly in the CM and EM memory subsets, whereas EMRA was where CD8+ clones were enriched. From day 15 to 85, contracting clones showed balanced CD4/CD8 phenotypes, whereas a second wave of clones that expanded from day 15 to 37 leaned towards CD4+.

Trimmed from V: 3 bases; trimmed from J: 6 bases; junction bases lacking a gene match: 17. The germline V gene encodes CDR1 LGHNA and CDR2 YNFKEQ. From its cysteine to its phenylalanine, the CDR3 spans 18 amino acids. Just the 54-base CDR3 DNA is kept, in frame starting at base 1. PBMCs were isolated by Ficoll-Paque density gradient centrifugation. This TCR derives from an adult woman who had mild COVID-19 (a few samples of this study predate the infection). The sample titles of this study are shuffled in the database, so cell type and time point are left out; the donor was told from shared clones. Sample: PBMCs or a T cell subset sorted from them (not recorded which). The chain is encoded by TRBV4-2 joined to TRBJ2-3; the central 8 bases match TRBD1. The CDR3 is CASSHILIPGGKGDTQYF. The DNA is TGTGCCAGCAGCCATATACTCATCCCAGGGGGCAAGGGGGATACGCAGTATTTT.